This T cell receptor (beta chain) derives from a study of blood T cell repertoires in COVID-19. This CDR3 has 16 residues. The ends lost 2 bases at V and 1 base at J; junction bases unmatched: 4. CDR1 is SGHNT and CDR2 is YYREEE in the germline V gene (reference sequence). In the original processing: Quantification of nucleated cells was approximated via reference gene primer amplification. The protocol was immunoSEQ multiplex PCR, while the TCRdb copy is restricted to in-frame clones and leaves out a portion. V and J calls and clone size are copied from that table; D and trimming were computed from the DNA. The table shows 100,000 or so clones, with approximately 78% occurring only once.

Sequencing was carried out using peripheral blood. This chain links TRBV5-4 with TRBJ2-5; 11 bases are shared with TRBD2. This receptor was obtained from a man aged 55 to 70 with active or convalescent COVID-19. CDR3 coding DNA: TGTGCCAGCAGCTTCCTAGCGGGAGGACTCCAAGAGACCCAGTACTTC. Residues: CASSFLAGGLQETQYF.